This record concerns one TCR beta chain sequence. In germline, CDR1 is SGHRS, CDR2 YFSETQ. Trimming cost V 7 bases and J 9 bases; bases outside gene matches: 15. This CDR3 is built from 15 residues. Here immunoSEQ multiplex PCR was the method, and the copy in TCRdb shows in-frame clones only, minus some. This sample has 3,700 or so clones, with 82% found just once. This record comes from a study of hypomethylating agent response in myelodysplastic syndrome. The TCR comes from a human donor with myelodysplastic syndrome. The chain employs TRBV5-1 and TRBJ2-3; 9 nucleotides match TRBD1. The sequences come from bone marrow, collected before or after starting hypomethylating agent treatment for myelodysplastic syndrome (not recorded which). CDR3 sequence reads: CASGPPGQGGETQYF. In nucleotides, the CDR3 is TGCGCCAGCGGCCCACCGGGACAGGGTGGAGAGACGCAGTATTTT.